This T cell receptor beta chain was profiled in a study of blood T cell repertoires in COVID-19. Clones were read by immunoSEQ multiplex PCR, and TCRdb kept only the in-frame ones, dropping some. The data show around 120,000 clones, around 80% seen once. The CDR3 has 18 residues. Trimming at V came to 7 bases and at J to 7 bases, leaving 21 bases not matched to a gene. Looked up from germline, CDR1 is SGHTA and CDR2 is FQGTGA. The chain has TRBV7-3 and TRBJ1-2, with 10 bases fitting TRBD1. The sequenced material came from peripheral blood. The TCR was taken from an elderly man with active or convalescent COVID-19. The DNA for the CDR3 is TGTGCCAGCACCCGAAGGGCGACAGGGGGCTTACTTCCCAGTGGCTACACCTTC. Encoded protein: CASTRRATGGLLPSGYTF.